Below, 16 T cell receptor beta chains from the same sample are listed, as sequenced in a study of T cell responses to AZD1222 COVID-19 vaccine. The data were produced by immunoSEQ multiplex PCR, yet TCRdb's version contains in-frame clones alone and is incomplete. The sample yields roughly 77,000 clones, roughly nine tenths seen once. The material was peripheral blood, obtained 28 days after the second AZD1222 dose. All receptors derive from an adult who received the AZD1222 COVID-19 vaccine.

The chain is built from TRBV6-6 and TRBJ1-3, with 7 bases fitting TRBD1. Germline-derived CDR1 and CDR2 are MNHNY and SVGAGI (reference sequence). This CDR3 contains 15 residues. V gave up 4 bases and J gave up 4 bases; unmatched junction bases: 7. CDR3 in amino acids: CASSSLDRLGNTIYF. In DNA, the CDR3 is TGTGCCAGCAGTTCCTTGGACAGGCTCGGAAACACCATATATTTT.

V is TRBV27 and J is TRBJ2-5; 7 bases fit TRBD2. The V segment lost 3 bases and the J segment 2 bases; nucleotides outside the gene matches: 9. Germline CDR1 and CDR2: MNHEY and SMNVEV (reference sequence). There are 16 residues in the CDR3. The CDR3 region has the DNA TGTGCCAGCAGTTTCTCCCTGGGGGAGGGACAAGAGACCCAGTACTTC. It codes for CASSFSLGEGQETQYF.

The V and J genes are TRBV24-1 and TRBJ1-2; 7 bases are a match to TRBD1. The CDR3 has 15 residues. The ends lost 4 bases at V and 4 bases at J; junction bases unmatched: 8. Germline V gene sequence: CDR1 KGHDR, CDR2 SFDVKD. CDR3 sequence: CATSDPGTDLYGYTF. The CDR3 coding sequence is TGTGCCACCAGTGACCCCGGGACAGATCTCTATGGCTACACCTTC.

This clone was seen a single time. The rearrangement links TRBV29-1 to TRBJ1-2; no definite D call. Germline CDR1 and CDR2: SQVTM and ANQGSEA. CDR3 length: 14 amino acids. Trimming removed 4 bases from V and 1 base from J, with 13 bases in between. CDR3 in amino acids: CSVVTGEINYGYTF. CDR3 nucleotide sequence: TGCAGCGTTGTAACCGGGGAAATTAACTATGGCTACACCTTC.

The chain employs TRBV28 and TRBJ1-1; D gene unclear. The CDR3 runs to 12 residues. V was pared by 7 bases and J by 11 bases, with 17 bases between. Germline V gene data show CDR1 as MDHEN and CDR2 as SYDVKM. CDR3 bases: TGTGCCAGCACTCGCAGGACCGGGTGGGCTTTCTTT. It translates to CASTRRTGWAFF.

Regarding this clone: One end of the junction is discordant with germline, which a read error may explain. The V gene is TRBV20-1, the J gene TRBJ1-4; 8 nucleotides align to TRBD1. CDR1 and CDR2 from the germline V gene are DFQATT and SNEGSKA (reference sequence). CDR3 length equals 14 residues. CDR3 in amino acids: CSASPDRARLDQKF. CDR3 DNA: TGCAGTGCTAGTCCGGACAGGGCCCGTCTAGACCAAAAATTT.

V is TRBV4-3 and J is TRBJ2-3; 9 nucleotides match TRBD2. The length of the CDR3 is 14 residues. The V gene end was trimmed by 1 base and the J gene end by 11 bases; junction bases not matched to a gene: 7. The germline gives CDR1 LGHNA, CDR2 YSLEER. The CDR3 spells CASSQALGLARQYF. CDR3 nucleotides: TGCGCCAGCAGCCAAGCCTTGGGACTAGCAAGGCAGTATTTT.

This chain links TRBV19 with TRBJ2-7; a possible D gene is TRBD2 (6 bases). The CDR3 loop spans 11 amino acids. Deletions cut 5 bases from V and 5 bases from J, with 7 bases between. Germline CDR1 is LNHDA and CDR2 is SQIVND (reference sequence). The CDR3 nucleotides read TGTGCCAGTAGTGCGGGGAACGAGCAGTACTTC. Translation: CASSAGNEQYF.

The chain is built from TRBV5-1 and TRBJ2-2, with D unresolved. Germline values: CDR1 SGHRS, CDR2 YFSETQ. V lost 7 bases to trimming and J lost 5 bases, with 15 bases between them. CDR3 length: 14 residues. The CDR3 coding sequence is TGCGCCAGCTCTATTCGATTGGGGACCGGGGAGCTGTTTTTT. As protein: CASSIRLGTGELFF. The entire variable domain, with the rest obtained from reference TRBV5-1 and TRBJ2-2, is as follows: KAGVTQTPRYLIKTRGQQVTLSCSPISGHRSVSWYQQTPGQGLQFLFEYFSETQRNKGNFPGRFSGRQFSNSRSEMNVSTLELGDSALYLCASSIRLGTGELFFGEGSRLTVL.

This clone was seen a handful of times. V and J are TRBV2 and TRBJ2-7, with D unresolved. Trimming removed 2 bases from V and 2 bases from J, with 13 bases in between. Germline lookup yields CDR1 SNHLY and CDR2 FYNNEI. The CDR3 extends over 15 amino acids. CDR3 region: CASSESLQAPYEQYF. The CDR3 DNA sequence: TGTGCCAGCAGTGAATCTCTGCAGGCACCCTACGAGCAGTACTTC. Filled out from reference TRBV2 and TRBJ2-7, the complete variable domain reads EPEVTQTPSHQVTQMGQEVILRCVPISNHLYFYWYRQILGQKVEFLVSFYNNEISEKSEIFDDQFSVERPDGSNFTLKIRSTKLEDSAMYFCASSESLQAPYEQYFGPGTRLTVT.

This chain uses TRBV21-1 with TRBJ2-7; the D call TRBD1 from the table was never checked on the DNA. TRBV21-1 is classified as a pseudogene. The length of the CDR3 is 14 residues. CDR3 amino acids: CASSNRGQGDEQYF. The DNA for the CDR3 is TGTGCCAGCAGCAATCGAGGACAGGGAGACGAGCAGTACTTC.

The rearrangement links TRBV30 to TRBJ2-7, with 7 bases lining up with TRBD2. J gave up 3 bases and V 4 bases, and 15 bases lay outside the gene matches. Looked up from germline, CDR1 is GTSNPN and CDR2 is SVGIG (reference sequence). This CDR3 contains 16 residues. The CDR3 nucleotides read TGTGCCTGGAAGCCTAATTGGGGGGGAGTCAGCTACGAGCAGTACTTC. This encodes CAWKPNWGGVSYEQYF.

The chain joins TRBV3-1 (or the pseudogene TRBV3-2) to TRBJ2-7, with 7 bases identical to TRBD2. V was pared by 1 base and J by 5 bases, with 20 bases of the junction left unmatched. The CDR3 loop spans 19 amino acids. CDR1 is LGHDT and CDR2 is YNNKEL in the germline V gene (reference sequence). The CDR3 loop reads CASSQVGGRALPLIDEQYF. The CDR3 bases are TGTGCCAGCAGCCAAGTGGGGGGGAGGGCCCTCCCGCTAATCGACGAGCAGTACTTC.

This chain links TRBV6-4 with TRBJ2-1, with D unclear. Germline CDR1 and CDR2: MRHNA and SNTAGT. V dropped 0 bases and J dropped 5 bases, with 5 bases sitting between them. CDR3 size: 13 residues. CDR3 bases: TGTGCCAGCAGTGACTCAACTAACAATGAGCAGTTCTTC. As protein: CASSDSTNNEQFF.

This chain joins TRBV11-3 and TRBJ2-1; 7 nucleotides agree with TRBD1. CDR3 length: 15 residues. Germline CDR1 reads SGHNT; CDR2 reads YENEEA. The J segment lost 2 bases and the V segment lost 4 bases, leaving 5 bases of the junction unmatched. The CDR3 bases are TGTGCCAGCAGCTCCCGGGACAGTACCTACAATGAGCAGTTCTTC. Translated, it gives CASSSRDSTYNEQFF.

The V call is TRBV20-1, the J call TRBJ2-2; no clear D gene. CDR3 length: 12 residues. The V and J ends lost 3 bases and 3 bases respectively, with 5 bases between them. Looked up from germline, CDR1 is DFQATT and CDR2 is SNEGSKA (reference sequence). In DNA form, the CDR3 reads TGCAGTGCTAGTCGTGACACCGGGGAGCTGTTTTTT. This encodes CSASRDTGELFF.